The 8 T cell receptor beta chains below were found in one sample sequenced in a study of shared clonotypes between healthy human individuals. Sequencing was performed with immunoSEQ multiplex PCR; in TCRdb, only in-frame clones are kept and a portion is missing. Seen here are about 1 million clones, more than 65% observed once, and the top ten hold about 1.5%. The sample consisted of memory CD4+ T cells sorted from blood. Subset in this sample: CD45RA-negative fraction. The receptor source for this set is a man between 18 and 35 years old in good health.

This clone appeared a few times. The identical CDR3 is also encoded by other nucleotide sequences in the sample. This chain uses TRBV20-1 with TRBJ1-2; no clear D. The V end was cut by 5 bases, the J end by 6 bases, with 7 bases between. CDR1 is DFQATT and CDR2 is SNEGSKA in the germline V gene (reference sequence). The CDR3 loop spans 10 amino acids. The CDR3 loop reads CSAGRDGYTF. The DNA of the CDR3 is TGCAGTGCTGGACGAGATGGCTACACCTTC.

The gene calls are TRBV7-9 and TRBJ2-3; D is perhaps TRBD1 or TRBD2 (6 bases each). CDR1 is SEHNR, CDR2 FQNEAQ, per germline (reference sequence). The CDR3 runs to 16 residues. V was cut by 3 bases and J by 7 bases, with 20 bases left in between. In DNA, the CDR3 is TGTGCCAGCAGCTTTCTCCAGGGGAGGCGAGTAAATACGCAGTATTTT. It yields the protein CASSFLQGRRVNTQYF. Variable domain in full (rest from reference TRBV7-9 and TRBJ2-3): DTGVSQNPRHKITKRGQNVTFRCDPISEHNRLYWYRQTLGQGPEFLTYFQNEAQLEKSRLLSDRFSAERPKGSFSTLEIQRTEQGDSAMYLCASSFLQGRRVNTQYFGPGTRLTVL.

This rearrangement joins TRBV28 to TRBJ1-6; D uncertain. The CDR3 is made up of 14 amino acids. Germline V CDR1 and CDR2: MDHEN, SYDVKM. V lost 6 bases and J lost 6, with 12 bases in between. The CDR3 nucleotides are TGTGCCAGCAGGCAGGTCCTGGGTAATTCACCCCTCCACTTT. As protein: CASRQVLGNSPLHF.

This clone was seen a handful of times. The V call is TRBV10-3, the J call TRBJ1-6; D gene unclear. The CDR3 has 14 amino acids. V lost 2 bases to trimming and J lost 7 bases, with 9 bases between them. Germline V CDR1 and CDR2: ENHRY, SYGVKD. In nucleotides, the CDR3 is TGTGCCATCAGTGAGCGGGCAGAGAATTCACCCCTCCACTTT. Encoded protein: CAISERAENSPLHF.

On this clone itself: Additional DNA sequences in this sample encode the identical CDR3. The chain combines TRBV7-2 with TRBJ2-7; D remains ambiguous. CDR1 and CDR2 (germline): SGHTA, FQGNSA. The CDR3 covers 11 residues. The V end lost 0 bases, the J end lost 6 bases, and 3 bases lay between the germline ends. The DNA for the CDR3 is TGTGCCAGCAGCTTAGCCCGCGAGCAGTACTTC. This sequence encodes CASSLAREQYF.

This chain links TRBV30 with TRBJ2-3; unclear D gene. CDR1 is GTSNPN and CDR2 is SVGIG in the germline V gene (reference sequence). The CDR3 has 14 residues. The germline V and J ends were trimmed by 3 bases and 2 bases, with 12 bases remaining between them. The CDR3 region has the DNA TGTGCCTGGAGAGGACGGTCTTCCACAGATACGCAGTATTTT. Its protein product is CAWRGRSSTDTQYF.

The V call is TRBV28, the J call TRBJ2-7, with 7 positions matching TRBD1. The V gene's germline CDR1 is MDHEN and CDR2 SYDVKM. V lost 0 bases to trimming and J lost 0 bases; unmatched junction nucleotides: 5. CDR3 length equals 16 residues. The CDR3 coding sequence is TGTGCCAGCAGTTTATGGGTGGGACAGCTCTCCTACGAGCAGTACTTC. It specifies CASSLWVGQLSYEQYF.

The CDR3 DNA sequence: TGCGCCAGCAGCTTCGGTGGGGAGTCCTACGAGCAGTACTTC. Translation: CASSFGGESYEQYF. V gene TRBV5-1 combines with J gene TRBJ2-7; possibly TRBD2 for D (5 bases). Germline V gene sequence: CDR1 SGHRS, CDR2 YFSETQ. The CDR3 sequence is 14 residues long. V dropped 2 bases and J dropped 1 base, with 10 bases sitting between them.